These 3 T cell receptor beta chains originate from one sample sequenced in a study of cytomegalovirus exposure and HLA in healthy donors. The method was immunoSEQ multiplex PCR; TCRdb's version includes in-frame clones alone and lacks a portion of them. The sample records more than 250,000 clones, 75% to 90% being singletons. Sequencing used PBMCs. The receptors originated from a woman aged 30 to 39 in good health and CMV-seropositive.

The chain carries TRBV5-1 and TRBJ2-3; TRBD1 matches 8 bases. V trimming: 4 bases; J trimming: 1 base; junction bases outside the gene matches: 5. Germline V gene data show CDR1 as SGHRS and CDR2 as YFSETQ. This CDR3 comprises 15 residues. Written as DNA, the CDR3 is TGCGCCAGCAGCCAAGGGACAGGCCGCACAGATACGCAGTATTTT. Translating it yields CASSQGTGRTDTQYF.

The chain carries TRBV11-3 and TRBJ2-4, with a weak D call TRBD2 (6 bases). V was pared by 2 bases and J by 8 bases, with 10 bases between. Germline CDR1 reads SGHNT; CDR2 reads YENEEA. The CDR3 totals 13 residues. CDR3 sequence (DNA): TGTGCCAGCAGCTTATTGGGGGGAGACATTCAGTACTTC. Translating gives CASSLLGGDIQYF.

There are a few counts of this clone. The gene calls are TRBV2 and TRBJ1-2; 7 nucleotides align to TRBD1. Unmatched junction bases numbered 3, after V lost 8 bases and J lost 3 bases. This CDR3 spans 12 amino acids. Germline V lookup: CDR1 SNHLY, CDR2 FYNNEI. The CDR3 protein is CASAGQYYGYTF. The CDR3 DNA sequence: TGTGCCAGCGCGGGACAGTACTATGGCTACACCTTC.